This note documents a single T cell receptor (beta chain) sequence. This CDR3 contains 16 residues. Germline CDR1 reads DFQATT; CDR2 reads SNEGSKA (reference sequence). V shed 3 bases and J shed 7 bases, with 22 bases lying between them. These data belong to a study of blood T cells in healthy people across ages. Study-level information: Template switching captured about one barcoded beta molecule per two T cells.

The second PCR ran about 6 to 12 cycles with a sample-barcoded 5' primer and J-beta primers. TCRdb re-derived calls from the 5' RACE reads in MiXCR, one entry per CDR3 protein. The sample shows approximately 580,000 distinct CDR3 sequences, about 25% of them seen only once. This sample also appeared in a second study, on T cells of mothers and their children.

The clonotype was recovered from a boy aged 5-17 years in good health. This rearrangement joins TRBV20-1 to TRBJ1-5; possible D gene TRBD1, 6 bases. Sequencing was performed on blood. The chain's CDR3 is CSASGGPQVPGQPQHF. The CDR3 DNA follows: TGCAGTGCTAGTGGGGGCCCACAAGTTCCGGGACAGCCCCAGCATTTT.